This TCR beta chain was identified in a study of neurological immune-mediated disorders. This clonotype was seen ten or more times. Its specificity is not known. Study-level points and caveats: The study found the most TCR clonal expansion in HTLV-1-associated myelopathy and the least in multiple sclerosis, below healthy controls. Subjects shared no identical expanded-clone CDR3 amino acid sequences, suggesting private TCR-beta repertoires in all groups.

The CDR3 has 15 amino acids. The trim removed 2 bases at V and 4 bases at J, leaving 7 bases unmatched. The germline CDR1 and CDR2 sequences are DFQATT and SNEGSKA (reference sequence). 5'RACE employing 10-nucleotide random UMIs yielded the cDNA. TCRdb reprocessed the 5' RACE reads with MiXCR, giving one entry per CDR3 protein. The table records around 42,000 distinct CDR3 sequences, around an eighth of them present only once. Time point given: longitudinal time-point 3. The study drew its healthy controls from blood bank volunteers in Maryland, USA. The chain recombines TRBV20-1 with TRBJ2-3, with 9 bases identical to TRBD1. The clonotype originates from a young man in good health. Sequencing used PBMCs. The CDR3 nucleotides are TGCAGTGCTAGAACGGACAGGGGCTTCCCAGATACGCAGTATTTT. This sequence encodes CSARTDRGFPDTQYF.